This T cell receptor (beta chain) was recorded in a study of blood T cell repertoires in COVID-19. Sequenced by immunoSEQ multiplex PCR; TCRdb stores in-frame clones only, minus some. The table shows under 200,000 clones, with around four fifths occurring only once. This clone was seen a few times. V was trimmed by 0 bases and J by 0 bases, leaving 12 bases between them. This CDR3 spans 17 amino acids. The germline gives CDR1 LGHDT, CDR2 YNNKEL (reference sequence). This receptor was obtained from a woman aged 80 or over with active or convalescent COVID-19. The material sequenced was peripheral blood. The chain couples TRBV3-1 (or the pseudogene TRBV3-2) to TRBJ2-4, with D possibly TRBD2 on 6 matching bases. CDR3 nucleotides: TGTGCCAGCAGCCAAGACCGGGGGACGGTAGCCAAAAACATTCAGTACTTC. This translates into CASSQDRGTVAKNIQYF.